Each of the 16 T cell receptor beta chains below was sequenced from the same sample in a study of blood T cell repertoires in COVID-19. The assay was immunoSEQ multiplex PCR, and TCRdb's table has in-frame clones only and misses some. The sample shows over 40,000 clones, around 93% of them seen only once. The material sequenced was peripheral blood. The receptor set was obtained from a human donor in a cohort sampled during active COVID-19.

V is TRBV7-6 and J is TRBJ1-1, with a possible D match to TRBD1 (6 bases). Between the trimmed V and J ends, which lost 5 bases and 2 bases, there was a span of 18 bases. CDR3 length: 16 residues. Germline CDR1 and CDR2: SGHVS and FNYEAQ. In DNA form, the CDR3 reads TGTGCCAGCAGCGCAGGCGGGGGCGCGATTAACACTGAAGCTTTCTTT. Residues: CASSAGGGAINTEAFF.

This chain connects TRBV11-2 to TRBJ2-7; no clear D. V shed 5 bases and J shed 0 bases, with 14 bases lying between them. Germline V gene lookup returns CDR1 SGHAT and CDR2 FQNNGV. The CDR3 extends over 15 amino acids. The CDR3 loop reads CASSPLALSSYEQYF. As DNA, the CDR3 is TGTGCCAGCAGCCCATTAGCTTTAAGCTCCTACGAGCAGTACTTC.

This chain links TRBV20-1 with TRBJ2-7; TRBD1 matches at 7 bases. The V and J ends lost 7 bases and 6 bases, in that order; junction bases with no gene match: 6. CDR3 length: 11 residues. From germline, CDR1 is DFQATT and CDR2 SNEGSKA (reference sequence). The CDR3 loop is CSVNRGREQYF. DNA for the CDR3: TGCAGTGTTAACAGGGGACGCGAGCAGTACTTC.

The chain carries TRBV9 and TRBJ1-3; no clear D gene. From germline, CDR1 is SGDLS and CDR2 YYNGEE. There are 15 residues in the CDR3. Trimming pared 0 bases from V and 0 bases from J, leaving 7 bases between. DNA of the CDR3: TGTGCCAGCAGCGTAGCTGACTACTCTGGAAACACCATATATTTT. It translates to CASSVADYSGNTIYF.

This clone showed up just once. CDR3 protein: CASSPFLAGEETQYF. For the CDR3, the DNA is TGTGCCAGCTCACCCTTCCTAGCGGGGGAGGAGACCCAGTACTTC. The gene calls are TRBV18 and TRBJ2-5, with 10 bases that match TRBD2. The CDR3 has 15 residues. The junction had 6 bases not matched to a gene; V was cut back by 3 bases and J by 5 bases. Germline V CDR1 and CDR2: KGHSH, LQKENI.

V and J are TRBV2 and TRBJ2-7, with TRBD1 matching over 10 bases. The CDR3 totals 13 residues. Germline V lookup: CDR1 SNHLY, CDR2 FYNNEI. The V segment lost 9 bases and the J segment 8 bases; nucleotides outside the gene matches: 10. CDR3 sequence reads: CARPGTGDHQQYF. For the CDR3, the DNA is TGTGCCAGACCCGGGACAGGGGACCATCAGCAGTACTTC.

V usage is TRBV15 and J usage is TRBJ1-2; D might be TRBD1 (6 bases). The V gene's germline CDR1 is LNHNV and CDR2 YYDKDF (reference sequence). The CDR3 is 17 residues long. V was cut by 7 bases and J by 0 bases, with 21 bases left in between. This CDR3 reads CATTHRRGRPSNYGYTF. CDR3 DNA sequence: TGTGCCACCACCCATCGGCGGGGGCGGCCCTCTAACTATGGCTACACCTTC.

This chain connects TRBV6-5 to TRBJ1-4; 7 bases align to TRBD1. This CDR3 has 13 residues. After removal of 10 bases from V and 8 bases from J, the junction contained 10 bases not matched to a gene. Germline V gene lookup returns CDR1 MNHEY and CDR2 SVGAGI. The CDR3 loop reads CAIRQGLLEKLFF. DNA of the CDR3: TGTGCCATACGACAGGGTCTATTGGAAAAACTGTTTTTT.

This chain links TRBV25-1 with TRBJ2-3; weak D call: TRBD2 (5 bases). The CDR3 is 16 amino acids. Germline CDR1 and CDR2: MGHDK and SYGVNS. V lost 3 bases and J lost 2, with 15 bases in between. The CDR3 sequence: CASSDASGPHTDTQYF. The CDR3, as DNA: TGTGCCAGCAGTGATGCCAGCGGCCCACACACAGATACGCAGTATTTT.

The CDR3 sequence: CASSQQGYEQFF. As DNA, the CDR3 is TGCGCCAGCAGCCAACAGGGGTATGAGCAGTTCTTC. The rearrangement joins TRBV5-1 to TRBJ2-1; 7 positions agree with TRBD1. This CDR3 has 12 residues. V was clipped by 4 bases and J by 8 bases; unmatched bases: 3. Germline CDR1 reads SGHRS; CDR2 reads YFSETQ. The entire variable domain, with the rest obtained from reference TRBV5-1 and TRBJ2-1, is as follows: KAGVTQTPRYLIKTRGQQVTLSCSPISGHRSVSWYQQTPGQGLQFLFEYFSETQRNKGNFPGRFSGRQFSNSRSEMNVSTLELGDSALYLCASSQQGYEQFFGPGTRLTVL.

The J gene is TRBJ2-7, the V gene TRBV2, with 9 bases aligning to TRBD2. The V gene's germline CDR1 is SNHLY and CDR2 FYNNEI. The CDR3 spans 13 residues. After removal of 11 bases from V and 5 bases from J, the junction contained 10 bases not matched to a gene. CDR3 in amino acids: CAVRLREGNEQYF. CDR3 DNA: TGTGCCGTCAGGCTGCGGGAGGGGAACGAGCAGTACTTC.

The count of this clone is one. This chain joins TRBV9 and TRBJ1-2; no firm D call. V was trimmed by 0 bases and J by 7 bases, leaving 13 bases between them. Germline CDR1 SGDLS, CDR2 YYNGEE. The CDR3 covers 14 residues. The DNA of the CDR3 is TGTGCCAGCAGCGTAGGGCGCTGGGCTTCTGGCTACACCTTC. It translates to CASSVGRWASGYTF.

This chain connects TRBV4-3 to TRBJ1-2; 9 bases fit TRBD1. The V segment lost 0 bases and the J segment 10 bases; nucleotides outside the gene matches: 9. This CDR3 spans 15 amino acids. Germline CDR1 is LGHNA and CDR2 is YSLEER. CDR3 coding DNA: TGCGCCAGCAGCCAAGATGCCACAGGGGGCCGCCCCTACACCTTC. Its protein is CASSQDATGGRPYTF.

The chain combines TRBV4-1 with TRBJ2-7; the D gene is possibly TRBD2 (5 bases). This CDR3 region has 14 residues. The germline CDR1 and CDR2 sequences are MGHRA and YSYEKL. V gave up 0 bases and J gave up 7 bases, with 13 bases separating them. The CDR3 region is CASSQDPGPGEQYF. CDR3 DNA: TGCGCCAGCAGCCAAGACCCGGGCCCGGGGGAGCAGTACTTC.

The CDR3 DNA is TGCAGTGCTAGTTCTAGCTTCAACACCGGGGAGCTGTTTTTT. Amino acids: CSASSSFNTGELFF. This sequence joins TRBV20-1 and TRBJ2-2; TRBD2 might be the D (5 bases). In germline, CDR1 is DFQATT, CDR2 SNEGSKA (reference sequence). CDR3 length: 14 residues. Trimming took off 3 bases at V and 2 bases at J, with 10 bases between the two ends.

This sequence joins TRBV9 and TRBJ2-3, with TRBD2 matching over 7 bases. CDR1 SGDLS and CDR2 YYNGEE come from the germline V gene. V lost 0 bases and J lost 0; bases outside the gene matches: 10. The CDR3 is 18 amino acids. CDR3: CASSVVPGGPTSTDTQYF. The DNA for the CDR3 is TGTGCCAGCAGCGTAGTCCCGGGAGGCCCAACTAGCACAGATACGCAGTATTTT.